The sequence of this TCR beta chain was determined in a study of Ad26.COV2.S vaccination and SARS-CoV-2 variants. Documented treatment: over 15 received Ad26.COV2.S at low or high dose, single or two shots; 5 received placebo; per-sample allocation not given. Day 63 after the first vaccine or placebo injection was the time point for sampling. Notes on the study in general: Placebo and vaccine recipients had non-spike TCR breadth that was similar.

This clone appeared many times. Antigen specificity is unknown. V was cut by 6 bases and J by 4 bases, with 13 bases left in between. Germline CDR1 is MNHEY and CDR2 is SVGAGI. This CDR3 has 14 residues. Repertoires were generated with immunoSEQ multiplex PCR, while TCRdb's copy carries only in-frame clones and drops some. The sample records 200,000 to 300,000 clones, 88% being singletons. This chain links TRBV6-5 with TRBJ1-3, with a tentative D call TRBD1 (5 bases). Sequencing used peripheral blood, obtained in a trial of Ad26.COV2.S vaccine versus placebo. This sequence was found in a person aged 18 to 59 who received the Ad26.COV2.S COVID-19 vaccine or a placebo. CDR3 loop: CASSQTQAGNTIYF. CDR3 in DNA: TGTGCCAGCAGCCAAACACAGGCGGGAAACACCATATATTTT.